This T cell receptor (beta chain) was obtained from a study of shared clonotypes between healthy human individuals. Turning to the study itself: The cohort comprised a couple of women and a few men. Their ages spanned 18 to 49 years.

The germline V gene has CDR1 SNHLY and CDR2 FYNNEI. CDR3 length: 15 amino acids. V lost 6 bases and J lost 0, with 14 bases in between. The data were produced by immunoSEQ multiplex PCR, yet TCRdb's version contains in-frame clones alone and is incomplete. The table shows about 1.1 million clones, with 70% to 80% occurring only once. Sequencing input: memory CD4+ T cells from PBMCs. Subset in this sample: CD45RA-negative fraction. This clonotype was sampled from a man aged 18 to 29 in good health. Some clones in this sample may be carry-over from other donors' samples. This chain links TRBV2 with TRBJ1-2, with a weak D call TRBD1 (5 bases). CDR3 nucleotides: TGTGCCAGCAGCGAATCGGGACTTTCTAACTATGGCTACACCTTC. Protein sequence: CASSESGLSNYGYTF.